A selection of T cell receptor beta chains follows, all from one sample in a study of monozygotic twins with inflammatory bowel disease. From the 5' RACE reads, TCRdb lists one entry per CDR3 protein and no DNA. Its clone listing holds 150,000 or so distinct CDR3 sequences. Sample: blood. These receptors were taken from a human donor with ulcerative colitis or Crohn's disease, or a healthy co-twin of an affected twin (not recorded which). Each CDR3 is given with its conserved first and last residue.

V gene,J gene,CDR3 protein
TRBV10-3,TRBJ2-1,CAISGPGLVFWFF
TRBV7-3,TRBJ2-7,CASSSTGGTGEQYF
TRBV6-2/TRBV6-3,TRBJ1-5,CASSPVGQPQHF
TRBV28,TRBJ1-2,CASIQRGDGYTF
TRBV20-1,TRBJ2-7,CSARDRDIGGSEQYF
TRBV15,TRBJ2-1,CATSRASGDEQFF
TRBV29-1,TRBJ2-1,CSVSSGSAYNEQFF
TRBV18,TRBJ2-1,CASSPQSPGLAGDEQFF
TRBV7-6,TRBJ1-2,CASSLAGTGEYGYTF
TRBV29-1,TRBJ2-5,CSGEGGQETQYF
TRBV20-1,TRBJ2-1,CSARVRQGNWNEQFF
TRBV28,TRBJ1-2,CASSAVGRYGYTF
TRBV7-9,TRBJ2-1,CASSLREGYNEQFF
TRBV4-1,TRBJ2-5,CASSHPGLQETQYF
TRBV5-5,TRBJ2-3,CASRLPFRRGTDTQYF
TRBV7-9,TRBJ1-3,CASSAVAATGNTIYF
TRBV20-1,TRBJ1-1,CSARGKEGVSEAFF
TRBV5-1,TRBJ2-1,CASSLFPGRINEQFF
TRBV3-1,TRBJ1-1,CASSQETLGRASEAFF
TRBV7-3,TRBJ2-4,CASSLTGTGDRIQYF
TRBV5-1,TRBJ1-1,CASSLSRGTEAFF
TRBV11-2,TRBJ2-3,CASSLGQGLTDTQYF
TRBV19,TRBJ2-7,CASSIDLSTGPAGEQYF
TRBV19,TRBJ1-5,CASSINVNQPQHF
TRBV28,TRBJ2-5,CASRRIKYQETQYF
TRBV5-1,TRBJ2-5,CASSLALGKTGTQYF
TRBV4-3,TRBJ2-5,CASSPLTNWTGGRETQYF
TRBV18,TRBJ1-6,CASSPKGGDSPLHF
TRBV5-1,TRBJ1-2,CASSLDRSNSYGYTF
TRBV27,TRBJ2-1,CASSLPLAGGHNEQFF
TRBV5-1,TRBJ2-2,CASSWGLRGDTGELFF
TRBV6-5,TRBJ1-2,CASSYSGPNYGYTF